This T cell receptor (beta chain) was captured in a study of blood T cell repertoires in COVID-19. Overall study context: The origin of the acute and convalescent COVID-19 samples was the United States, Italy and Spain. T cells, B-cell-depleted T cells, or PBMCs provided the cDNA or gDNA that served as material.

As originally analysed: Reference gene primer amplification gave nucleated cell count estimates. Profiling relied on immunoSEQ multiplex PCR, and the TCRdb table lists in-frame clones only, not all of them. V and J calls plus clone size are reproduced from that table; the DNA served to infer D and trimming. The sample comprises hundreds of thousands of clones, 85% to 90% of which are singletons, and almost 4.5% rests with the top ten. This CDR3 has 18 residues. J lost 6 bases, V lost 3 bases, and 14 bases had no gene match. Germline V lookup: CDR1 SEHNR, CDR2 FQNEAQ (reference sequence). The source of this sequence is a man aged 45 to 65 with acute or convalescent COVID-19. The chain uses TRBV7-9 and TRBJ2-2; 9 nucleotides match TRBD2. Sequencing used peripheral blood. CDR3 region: CASSLPQWGTSSSGELFF. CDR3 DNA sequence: TGTGCCAGCAGCTTGCCCCAGTGGGGGACTAGCTCTTCCGGGGAGCTGTTTTTT.